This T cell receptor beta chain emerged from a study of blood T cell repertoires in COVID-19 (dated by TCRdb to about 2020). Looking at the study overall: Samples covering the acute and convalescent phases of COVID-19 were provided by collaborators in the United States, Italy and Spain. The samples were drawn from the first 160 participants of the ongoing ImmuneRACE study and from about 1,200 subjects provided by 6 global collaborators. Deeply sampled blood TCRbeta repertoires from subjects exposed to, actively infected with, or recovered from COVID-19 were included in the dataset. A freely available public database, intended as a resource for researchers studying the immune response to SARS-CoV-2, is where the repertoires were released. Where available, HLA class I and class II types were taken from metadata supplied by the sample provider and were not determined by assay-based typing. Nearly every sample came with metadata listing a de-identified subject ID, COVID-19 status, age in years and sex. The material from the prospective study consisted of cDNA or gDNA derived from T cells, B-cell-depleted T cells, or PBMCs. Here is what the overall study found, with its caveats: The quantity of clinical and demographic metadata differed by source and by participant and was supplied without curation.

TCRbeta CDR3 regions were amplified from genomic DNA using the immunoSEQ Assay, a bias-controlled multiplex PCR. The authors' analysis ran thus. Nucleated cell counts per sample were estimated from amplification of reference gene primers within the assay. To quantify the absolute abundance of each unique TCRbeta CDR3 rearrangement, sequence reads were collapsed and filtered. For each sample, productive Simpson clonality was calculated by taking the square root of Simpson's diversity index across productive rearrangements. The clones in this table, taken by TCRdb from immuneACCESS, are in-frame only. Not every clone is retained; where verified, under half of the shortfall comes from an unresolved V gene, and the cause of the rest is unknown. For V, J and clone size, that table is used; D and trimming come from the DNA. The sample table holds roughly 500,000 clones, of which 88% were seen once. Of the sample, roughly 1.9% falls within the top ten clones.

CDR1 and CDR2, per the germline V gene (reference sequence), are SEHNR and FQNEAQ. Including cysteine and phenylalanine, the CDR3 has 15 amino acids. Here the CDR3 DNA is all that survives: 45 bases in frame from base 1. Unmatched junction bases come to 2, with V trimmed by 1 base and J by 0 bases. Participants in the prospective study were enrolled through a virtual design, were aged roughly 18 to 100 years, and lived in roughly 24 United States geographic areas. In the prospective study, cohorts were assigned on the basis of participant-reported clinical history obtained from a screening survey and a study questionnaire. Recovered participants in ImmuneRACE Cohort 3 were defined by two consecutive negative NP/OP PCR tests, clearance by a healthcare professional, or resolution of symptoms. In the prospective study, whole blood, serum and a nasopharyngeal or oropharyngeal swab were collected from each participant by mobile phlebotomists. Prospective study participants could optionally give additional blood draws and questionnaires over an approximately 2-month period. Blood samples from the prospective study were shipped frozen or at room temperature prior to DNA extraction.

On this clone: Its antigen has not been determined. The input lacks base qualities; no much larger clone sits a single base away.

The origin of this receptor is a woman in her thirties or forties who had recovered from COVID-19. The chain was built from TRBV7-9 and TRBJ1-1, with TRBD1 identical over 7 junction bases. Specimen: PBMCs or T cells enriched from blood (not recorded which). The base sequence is TGTGCCAGCAGCTTAGGTACAGGGGTGAACACTGAAGCTTTCTTT. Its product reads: CASSLGTGVNTEAFF.